This entry lists 26 T cell receptor beta chains sequenced from one sample in a study of cytomegalovirus exposure and HLA in healthy donors. Researchers ran the PCR with 60 Vbeta and 13 Jbeta primers. Data came from immunoSEQ multiplex PCR; TCRdb stores just in-frame clones and leaves some out. The sample lists roughly 150,000 clones; about 80% were seen once. The sequenced sample consisted of PBMCs. These receptors were taken from a man in his forties in good health and CMV-seropositive.

This rearrangement joins TRBV19 to TRBJ2-7; D might be TRBD2 (6 bases). CDR3 length: 15 residues. Germline V CDR1 and CDR2: LNHDA, SQIVND (reference sequence). The germline V and J ends were trimmed by 2 bases and 1 base, with 12 bases remaining between them. Written as DNA, the CDR3 is TGTGCCAGTAGTATACTGGAGGGTACTTCCTACGAGCAGTACTTC. As protein: CASSILEGTSYEQYF. The full variable domain, rest sourced from reference TRBV19 and TRBJ2-7, is DGGITQSPKYLFRKEGQNVTLSCEQNLNHDAMYWYRQDPGQGLRLIYYSQIVNDFQKGDIAEGYSVSREKKESFPLTVTSAQKNPTAFYLCASSILEGTSYEQYFGPGTRLTVT.

The rearrangement joins TRBV10-3 to TRBJ1-2; TRBD1 matches at 7 bases. Germline V gene data show CDR1 as ENHRY and CDR2 as SYGVKD. This CDR3 is 13 amino acids long. The V and J ends lost 5 bases and 8 bases, in that order; junction bases with no gene match: 8. The CDR3 nucleotides are TGTGCCATCAGTCGGGAGGGGGCGAGGGGCTACACCTTC. As protein: CAISREGARGYTF.

The rearrangement uses TRBV7-6 and TRBJ1-1; 8 bases agree with TRBD1. The CDR3 is 15 amino acids. Germline V CDR1 and CDR2: SGHVS, FNYEAQ. J was trimmed by 3 bases and V by 5 bases; bases with no gene match: 8. The CDR3 here is CASSPGQGLDTEAFF. As DNA, the CDR3 is TGTGCCAGCAGCCCCGGACAGGGCTTAGACACTGAAGCTTTCTTT.

V gene TRBV5-6 combines with J gene TRBJ2-3; TRBD1 matches at 10 bases. Per germline, CDR1 SGHDT and CDR2 YYEEEE. The CDR3 extends over 16 amino acids. Losses at the gene ends were 3 bases for V and 4 bases for J; bases not matched to a gene: 8. This CDR3 is CASSSKDRGFSDTQYF. In nucleotides, the CDR3 is TGTGCCAGCAGCTCCAAGGACAGGGGGTTTTCAGATACGCAGTATTTT.

This clone showed up just a few times. This specimen includes other DNA sequences encoding the same CDR3. V usage is TRBV7-9 and J usage is TRBJ2-5, with D perhaps matching TRBD2 (6 bases). This CDR3 contains 14 residues. V dropped 5 bases and J dropped 0 bases, with 10 bases sitting between them. Germline V gives CDR1 SEHNR, CDR2 FQNEAQ (reference sequence). CDR3 amino acids: CASSPRTNQETQYF. Written as DNA, the CDR3 is TGTGCCAGCAGCCCAAGGACTAACCAAGAGACCCAGTACTTC. Complete variable domain (other parts from reference TRBV7-9 and TRBJ2-5): DTGVSQNPRHKITKRGQNVTFRCDPISEHNRLYWYRQTLGQGPEFLTYFQNEAQLEKSRLLSDRFSAERPKGSFSTLEIQRTEQGDSAMYLCASSPRTNQETQYFGPGTRLLVL.

This clone was found many times. The chain recombines TRBV6-1 with TRBJ2-7, with 7 nucleotides matching TRBD1. With 2 bases clipped from V and 1 base from J, the junction kept 11 bases outside the gene matches. Germline V gene data show CDR1 as MNHNS and CDR2 as SASEGT. This CDR3 has 17 residues. This CDR3 is CASSESHRGRGSYEQYF. The CDR3 DNA reads as TGTGCCAGCAGTGAATCACACAGGGGAAGAGGATCCTACGAGCAGTACTTC.

The chain couples TRBV5-1 to TRBJ2-3, with 8 positions matching TRBD1. Per the germline V gene, CDR1 is SGHRS and CDR2 is YFSETQ. There are 20 residues in the CDR3. J lost 5 bases, V lost 2 bases, and 22 bases had no gene match. CDR3 loop: CASSFEPGTGLREPLDTQYF. The CDR3 bases are TGCGCCAGCAGCTTCGAGCCCGGGACAGGTCTCCGGGAACCTCTAGATACGCAGTATTTT.

The chain recombines TRBV6-5 with TRBJ2-7, with D possibly matching TRBD2 (6 bases). Trimming pared 6 bases from V and 6 bases from J, leaving 15 bases between. The CDR3 length is 13 residues. Germline CDR1 MNHEY, CDR2 SVGAGI. The CDR3 region is CASRIEGLSEQYF. The CDR3, as DNA: TGTGCCAGCAGAATCGAGGGACTTTCCGAGCAGTACTTC.

This clone was observed a single time. The chain links TRBV18 to TRBJ2-4, with D possibly being TRBD2 (6 bases). This CDR3 comprises 13 residues. Germline assignment: CDR1 KGHSH and CDR2 LQKENI. V lost 3 bases and J 8 bases, leaving 11 bases between the germline ends. CDR3 nucleotides: TGTGCCAGCTCACCGCGCAGGGAGGACATTCAGTACTTC. It is translated as CASSPRREDIQYF.

CDR3 sequence: CASSPGVAGEQFF. CDR3 in DNA: TGTGCCAGCAGCCCCGGGGTAGCAGGTGAGCAGTTCTTC. J is TRBJ2-1 and V is TRBV7-2; maybe TRBD2 (5 bases). This CDR3 is 13 amino acids long. V was trimmed by 5 bases and J by 9 bases, leaving 14 bases between them. Per germline, CDR1 SGHTA and CDR2 FQGNSA.

The gene calls are TRBV6-1 and TRBJ2-1; 7 bases fit TRBD1. Looked up from germline, CDR1 is MNHNS and CDR2 is SASEGT. The CDR3 runs 13 residues. V shed 6 bases and J 8 bases; nucleotides not matched to a gene: 7. The CDR3 region has the DNA TGTGCCAGCAGCCAAGACAGGGACCATGAGCAGTTCTTC. This codes for CASSQDRDHEQFF.

The chain joins TRBV14 to TRBJ2-3, with D perhaps TRBD1 (5 bases). This CDR3 has 12 residues. CDR1 SGHDN and CDR2 FVKESK come from the germline V gene. V dropped 8 bases and J dropped 2 bases, with 8 bases sitting between them. The chain's CDR3 is CASGAYTDTQYF. Here the CDR3 DNA reads TGTGCCAGCGGGGCGTACACAGATACGCAGTATTTT.

The CDR3 protein is CASSFNAGSGAYEQYF. The CDR3 nucleotides read TGTGCCAGCAGTTTTAATGCAGGGTCGGGTGCCTACGAGCAGTACTTC. This sequence joins TRBV28 and TRBJ2-7; TRBD1 is a possible D gene (5 bases). The CDR3 consists of 16 residues. The germline V and J ends were trimmed by 3 bases and 2 bases, with 17 bases remaining between them. Germline V gives CDR1 MDHEN, CDR2 SYDVKM.

The rearrangement links TRBV27 to TRBJ2-4, with 11 bases aligning to TRBD1. The CDR3 totals 15 residues. Germline loops: CDR1 MNHEY, CDR2 SMNVEV (reference sequence). V lost 6 bases, J lost 6 bases, and 7 bases stayed unmatched. The CDR3 sequence: CASRLRTGGRNIQYF. DNA for the CDR3: TGTGCCAGCAGACTAAGGACAGGGGGCAGAAACATTCAGTACTTC.

This clone was recorded once. The rearrangement links TRBV5-1 to TRBJ2-3; 8 bases are shared with TRBD2. The CDR3 totals 14 residues. Germline V gives CDR1 SGHRS, CDR2 YFSETQ. J gave up 5 bases and V 5 bases, and 7 bases lay outside the gene matches. CDR3 DNA: TGCGCCAGCAGGGGGAGCGGGAGAGTAGATACGCAGTATTTT. It codes for CASRGSGRVDTQYF.

The gene calls are TRBV13 and TRBJ1-1; 7 positions match TRBD1. The CDR3 has 14 amino acids. V shed 4 bases, J shed 1 base, and the junction held 3 bases outside the gene matches. CDR1 is PRHDT, CDR2 FYEKMQ, per germline (reference sequence). As DNA, the CDR3 is TGTGCCAGCAGCTACAGGGGTCGGAACACTGAAGCTTTCTTT. It encodes CASSYRGRNTEAFF. Using reference TRBV13 and TRBJ1-1 for the parts outside the CDR3, the full variable domain is AAGVIQSPRHLIKEKRETATLKCYPIPRHDTVYWYQQGPGQDPQFLISFYEKMQSDKGSIPDRFSAQQFSDYHSELNMSSLELGDSALYFCASSYRGRNTEAFFGQGTRLTVV.

The chain employs TRBV27 and TRBJ2-7; D possibly corresponds to TRBD2 (5 bases). The CDR3 is 13 amino acids. V was cut by 1 base and J by 3 bases, with 7 bases left in between. Germline V CDR1 and CDR2: MNHEY, SMNVEV (reference sequence). CDR3 sequence: CASSLFAGYEQYF. DNA for the CDR3: TGTGCCAGCAGTTTATTTGCGGGCTACGAGCAGTACTTC.

The rearrangement links TRBV12-5 to TRBJ1-1; D remains ambiguous. V dropped 3 bases and J dropped 9 bases, with 14 bases sitting between them. The CDR3 sequence is 13 residues long. The V gene's germline CDR1 is LGHNT and CDR2 FRNRAP. The CDR3 nucleotides read TGTGCTAGTGGTTTCGATGTGGGAGCCCAAGCTTTCTTT. It is translated as CASGFDVGAQAFF.

This clone appeared a single time. V and J are TRBV11-3 and TRBJ2-5; perhaps TRBD2 as D (6 bases). Trimming took off 5 bases at V and 7 bases at J, with 14 bases between the two ends. Looked up from germline, CDR1 is SGHNT and CDR2 is YENEEA. The CDR3 runs 13 residues. The CDR3 spells CASSPSLGGTQYF. Here the CDR3 DNA reads TGTGCCAGCAGCCCCTCCTTGGGAGGGACCCAGTACTTC.

The genes are TRBV27 and TRBJ2-7; tentatively, D is TRBD1 (7 bases). V was pared by 2 bases and J by 3 bases, with 17 bases between. Germline V lookup: CDR1 MNHEY, CDR2 SMNVEV (reference sequence). There are 16 residues in the CDR3. CDR3: CASSLIGGGLFYEQYF. DNA of the CDR3: TGTGCCAGCAGTTTAATTGGAGGGGGCCTTTTCTACGAGCAGTACTTC.

The chain couples TRBV7-2 to TRBJ1-1; the D is unclear. This CDR3 contains 14 residues. V gave up 5 bases and J gave up 10 bases, with 20 bases separating them. Germline CDR1 and CDR2: SGHTA and FQGNSA. The CDR3 coding sequence is TGTGCCAGCAGCCTATCCAGGCTCGTCGATACAGCTTTCTTT. Encoded protein: CASSLSRLVDTAFF.

This chain links TRBV2 with TRBJ1-4; D possibly corresponds to TRBD1 (5 bases). The CDR3 covers 17 residues. Germline CDR1 SNHLY, CDR2 FYNNEI. V was cut by 6 bases and J by 0 bases, with 17 bases left in between. The CDR3 DNA is TGTGCCAGCAGGAGGGACTCCCAAGTTGCAACTAATGAAAAACTGTTTTTT. It encodes CASRRDSQVATNEKLFF. The whole variable domain, filled in from reference TRBV2 and TRBJ1-4, reads EPEVTQTPSHQVTQMGQEVILRCVPISNHLYFYWYRQILGQKVEFLVSFYNNEISEKSEIFDDQFSVERPDGSNFTLKIRSTKLEDSAMYFCASRRDSQVATNEKLFFGSGTQLSVL.

This sequence joins TRBV18 and TRBJ1-5, with D possibly TRBD1 on 6 matching bases. The length of the CDR3 is 14 residues. Germline lookup yields CDR1 KGHSH and CDR2 LQKENI. Trimming removed 2 bases from V and 5 bases from J, with 10 bases in between. CDR3 residues: CASSPSPGDQPQHF. The CDR3 bases are TGTGCCAGCTCACCATCCCCAGGGGATCAGCCCCAGCATTTT. Supplemented by reference TRBV18 and TRBJ1-5, the full variable domain reads NAGVMQNPRHLVRRRGQEARLRCSPMKGHSHVYWYRQLPEEGLKFMVYLQKENIIDESGMPKERFSAEFPKEGPSILRIQQVVRGDSAAYFCASSPSPGDQPQHFGDGTRLSIL.

The chain uses TRBV4-1 and TRBJ1-1, with D possibly TRBD1 on 6 matching bases. The CDR3 spans 15 residues. V gave up 2 bases and J gave up 1 base, with 11 bases separating them. From germline, CDR1 is MGHRA and CDR2 YSYEKL. The CDR3, as DNA: TGCGCCAGCAGCCAACCCGGGACAAGGAACACTGAAGCTTTCTTT. This translates into CASSQPGTRNTEAFF.

V is TRBV7-2 and J is TRBJ2-7; weak D call: TRBD2 (5 bases). The CDR3 length is 13 residues. V lost 5 bases and J 3 bases, leaving 11 bases between the germline ends. Germline V gene sequence: CDR1 SGHTA, CDR2 FQGNSA. CDR3 sequence reads: CASSPTSLYEQYF. Here the CDR3 DNA reads TGTGCCAGCAGCCCCACTAGTCTCTACGAGCAGTACTTC. The entire variable domain, with the rest obtained from reference TRBV7-2 and TRBJ2-7, is as follows: GAGVSQSPSNKVTEKGKDVELRCDPISGHTALYWYRQSLGQGLEFLIYFQGNSAPDKSGLPSDRFSAERTGGSVSTLTIQRTQQEDSAVYLCASSPTSLYEQYFGPGTRLTVT.

The rearrangement joins TRBV28 to TRBJ2-3; D is uncertain. V was cut by 3 bases and J by 2 bases, with 9 bases left in between. The CDR3 sequence is 14 residues long. The germline CDR1 and CDR2 sequences are MDHEN and SYDVKM. DNA of the CDR3: TGTGCCAGCAGTTTGAGGAGATACACAGATACGCAGTATTTT. This translates into CASSLRRYTDTQYF.